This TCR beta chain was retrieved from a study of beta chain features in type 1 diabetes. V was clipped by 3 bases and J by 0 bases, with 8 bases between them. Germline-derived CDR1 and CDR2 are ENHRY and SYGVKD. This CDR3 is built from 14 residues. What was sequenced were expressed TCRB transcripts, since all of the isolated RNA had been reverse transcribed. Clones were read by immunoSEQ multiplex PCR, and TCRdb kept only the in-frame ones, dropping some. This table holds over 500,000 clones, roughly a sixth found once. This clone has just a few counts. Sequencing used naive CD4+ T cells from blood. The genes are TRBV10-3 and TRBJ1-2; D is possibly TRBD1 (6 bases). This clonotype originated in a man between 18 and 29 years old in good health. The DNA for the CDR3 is TGTGCCATCAGTGACAGGGGCTCTAACTATGGCTACACCTTC. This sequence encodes CAISDRGSNYGYTF.